Presented here are 2 T cell receptor beta chains from one specimen sequenced in a study of radiotherapy plus CTLA-4 blockade in lung cancer. Only in-frame clones appear in the TCRdb table, and some are missing; sequencing was by immunoSEQ multiplex PCR. This repertoire shows some 110,000 clones, around 85% found once; its top ten account for under 3%. The sequenced sample was peripheral blood, obtained from a patient treated with radiotherapy plus ipilimumab. The receptors shown here come from a human donor with non-small cell lung cancer that progressed on radiotherapy plus ipilimumab. Some clones in this sample may be carry-over from other donors' samples.

The rearrangement joins TRBV14 to TRBJ1-5; TRBD1 matches 7 bases. This CDR3 contains 14 residues. V was pared by 5 bases and J by 6 bases, with 7 bases of the junction left unmatched. Germline V gene data show CDR1 as SGHDN and CDR2 as FVKESK. This CDR3 is CASSKGQVRQPQHF. In DNA, the CDR3 is TGTGCCAGCAGCAAAGGACAGGTTCGTCAGCCCCAGCATTTT.

The CDR3 sequence is CASGPRMSNTEAFF. CDR3 sequence (DNA): TGTGCTAGTGGCCCCCGTATGTCGAACACTGAAGCTTTCTTT. The V gene is TRBV12-5, the J gene TRBJ1-1; D remains ambiguous. Deletions cut 6 bases from V and 1 base from J, with 12 bases between. The CDR3 is 14 amino acids. Germline assignment: CDR1 LGHNT and CDR2 FRNRAP. The complete variable domain, with remaining parts taken from reference TRBV12-5 and TRBJ1-1, reads DARVTQTPRHKVTEMGQEVTMRCQPILGHNTVFWYRQTMMQGLELLAYFRNRAPLDDSGMPKDRFSAEMPDATLATLKIQPSEPRDSAVYFCASGPRMSNTEAFFGQGTRLTVV.